A single T cell receptor beta chain is shown here with its context. These data come from a study of control samples from healthy donors and cancer patients. The CDR3 loop spans 14 amino acids. Germline CDR1 and CDR2: KGHDR and SFDVKD. Trimming removed 4 bases from V and 4 bases from J, with 12 bases in between. Using immunoSEQ multiplex PCR, the repertoire was profiled, and TCRdb retains in-frame clones only, with some absent. The sample records about 140,000 clones, about 90% being singletons. Sequenced input: blood. The source is a man aged 18 to 29 in good health. This rearrangement joins TRBV24-1 to TRBJ1-2; D not resolved. The CDR3 sequence: CATSDPGRSYGYTF. CDR3 nucleotide sequence: TGTGCCACCAGTGACCCCGGACGTTCCTATGGCTACACCTTC.